These T cell receptor beta chains were read from a single sample in a study of shared clonotypes between healthy human individuals. Generated by immunoSEQ multiplex PCR, the TCRdb table keeps only in-frame clones and is missing some. In the table there are approximately 2.5 million clones, approximately 93% of which are singletons. The sequenced sample was naive CD4+ T cells from PBMCs. The origin of the receptors is a man younger than 30 in good health. Some clones in this sample may be carry-over from other donors' samples. The CDR3 runs from the conserved cysteine through the conserved F or W. A D gene is named only where the DNA matches it firmly. Rows may omit the clone size; those that give it use once, few, many or a size class.

j_gene,d_gene,abundance,v_gene,CDR3nt,CDR3aa
TRBJ2-3,TRBD2,once,TRBV4-1,TGCGCCAGCAGCCAAGTTCCCCGTCTTTCGGCGGGGGGCACAGATACGCAGTATTTT,CASSQVPRLSAGGTDTQYF
TRBJ2-3,TRBD2,.,TRBV18,TGTGCCAGCTCACTCCTCAACGGGAGGGTCACAGATACGCAGTATTTT,CASSLLNGRVTDTQYF
TRBJ1-1,.,.,TRBV28,TGTGCCAGCATCCAACCCCGCACTGAAGCTTTCTTT,CASIQPRTEAFF
TRBJ2-7,TRBD2,.,TRBV2,TGTGCCAGCAGCCTCGGGCGGGAGTCCTACGAGCAGTACTTC,CASSLGRESYEQYF
TRBJ2-7,.,once,TRBV28,TGTGCCAGCAGAACTACTGGTTTACGGACCTACGAGCAGTACTTC,CASRTTGLRTYEQYF
TRBJ1-5,.,.,TRBV28,TGTGCCAGCGGTCGCCCGCCTCAGCCCCAGCATTTT,CASGRPPQPQHF
TRBJ2-1,TRBD2,.,TRBV4-3,TGCGCCAGCAGCCCGGGACTAGCGGGTCCGAGCTCCTACAATGAGCAGTTCTTC,CASSPGLAGPSSYNEQFF
TRBJ1-2,TRBD1,.,TRBV4-2,TGTGCCAGCAGCCAAGAGTATACGCGAGGGGGCGGTGGCTACACCTTC,CASSQEYTRGGGGYTF
TRBJ2-5,.,.,TRBV7-2,TGTGCCAGCAGCTTAAGGTCCGGTGAGACCCAGTACTTC,CASSLRSGETQYF
TRBJ2-5,TRBD2,.,TRBV7-3,TGTGCCAGCAGCTTAGGGACTAGCGGGAGTCTAGGAGAGACCCAGTACTTC,CASSLGTSGSLGETQYF
TRBJ2-7,.,.,TRBV4-2,TGTGCCAGCAGCCAAGGAATCACACAGACCTACGAGCAGTACTTC,CASSQGITQTYEQYF
TRBJ2-1,.,.,TRBV6-5,TGTGCCAGCAGTCGCCCGGGGGAGCGGCAGTTCTTC,CASSRPGERQFF
TRBJ2-5,TRBD2,.,TRBV9,TGTGCCAGCAGCGCCGCCCTCGGGTTGACTAGCGGGATAGTTGTAGAGACCCAGTACTTC,CASSAALGLTSGIVVETQYF
TRBJ2-1,.,.,TRBV2,TGTGCCAGCAGGAACGACAATGAGCAGTTCTTC,CASRNDNEQFF
TRBJ2-7,.,.,TRBV5-1,TGCGCCAGCAACCCGGACGGAGTCTCCTACGAGCAGTACTTC,CASNPDGVSYEQYF
TRBJ1-1,TRBD1,.,TRBV19,TGTGCCAGTAGTGGATCCGGGACAGGGGCCCTGAAGAACACTGAAGCTTTCTTT,CASSGSGTGALKNTEAFF
TRBJ1-3,.,.,TRBV2,TGTGCCAGCAGTTCCCCTGTGGGGGGCTCTGGAAACACCATATATTTT,CASSSPVGGSGNTIYF
TRBJ1-4,.,.,TRBV28,TGTGCCATTTCCTCAACTAATGAAAAACTGTTTTTT,CAISSTNEKLFF
TRBJ2-3,TRBD2,once,TRBV5-1,TGCGCCAGCAGAGCGGGAGGGCGATTAGATACGCAGTATTTT,CASRAGGRLDTQYF
TRBJ1-6,.,.,TRBV27,TGTGCCAGCAGTTTGTTTAATTCACCCCTCCACTTT,CASSLFNSPLHF
TRBJ2-7,.,.,TRBV7-9,TGTGCCAGCAGCTTAGAGGGCGGAAGACCCTACGAGCAGTACTTC,CASSLEGGRPYEQYF
TRBJ2-7,.,.,TRBV28,TGTGCCAGCACTTTGGGTCCCCCTGGGAGCTTCTACGAGCAGTACTTC,CASTLGPPGSFYEQYF
TRBJ2-7,TRBD1,.,TRBV28,TGTGCCAGCAGTTTATTTGGGACAGGGGGCTTTTACGAGCAGTACTTC,CASSLFGTGGFYEQYF
TRBJ2-2,.,.,TRBV4-1,TGCGCCAGCAGCCAGCCTAGCCGGGACACCGGGGAGCTGTTTTTT,CASSQPSRDTGELFF
TRBJ1-1,TRBD1,.,TRBV30,TGTGCCTGGAGGGCAGGGGGGAGCACTGAAGCTTTCTTT,CAWRAGGSTEAFF
TRBJ2-5,TRBD2,.,TRBV28,TGTGCCAGCAGTTTAGGAGGGGCGGGAGCCCAAGAGACCCAGTACTTC,CASSLGGAGAQETQYF
TRBJ2-5,.,.,TRBV28,TGTGCCAGCAGTTTATACCAGCGAGAATGGTACTTC,CASSLYQREWYF
TRBJ1-1,.,.,TRBV2,TGTGCCAGCAGTGAGGGGGTGGACACTGAAGCTTTCTTT,CASSEGVDTEAFF
TRBJ2-7,TRBD1,.,TRBV5-1,TGCGCCAGCAGCTTGGGTTCCTCCGAGAGGGCGAACAGGGGGCATACCGAGCAGTACTTC,CASSLGSSERANRGHTEQYF
TRBJ1-5,.,.,TRBV5-8,TGTGCCAGCAGCTTGATCAGGGGTGGCAATCAGCCCCAGCATTTT,CASSLIRGGNQPQHF
TRBJ2-5,.,.,TRBV13,TGTGCCAGCAGCTTAAACCTACAAGAGACCCAGTACTTC,CASSLNLQETQYF
TRBJ2-7,.,.,TRBV7-9,TGTGCCAGCAGCTTCGACCTCTCCTACGAGCAGTACTTC,CASSFDLSYEQYF
TRBJ1-4,TRBD1,once,TRBV7-9,TGTGCCAGCAGCTCGGGCTGGACAGGGCCTAATGAAAAACTGTTTTTT,CASSSGWTGPNEKLFF
TRBJ2-7,TRBD2,.,TRBV19,TGTGCCAGTAGTATACCGGGAGGGGGCTACGAGCAGTACTTC,CASSIPGGGYEQYF
TRBJ2-3,.,.,TRBV4-2,TGTGCCAGCAGCCAAGATCCCTCAGCGGCAGTACGCACAGATACGCAGTATTTT,CASSQDPSAAVRTDTQYF
TRBJ2-7,TRBD2,.,TRBV4-2,TGTGCCAGCAGCCGGACTAGCGGGGCCCGGCTGGAGCAGTACTTC,CASSRTSGARLEQYF
TRBJ2-2,TRBD2,.,TRBV5-1,TGCGCCAGCAGCCCAATAGCGGGAGGGAACACCGGGGAGCTGTTTTTT,CASSPIAGGNTGELFF
TRBJ1-1,.,.,TRBV11-2,TGTGCCAGCAGCTTACAGGTAACCCCTGAAGCTTTCTTT,CASSLQVTPEAFF
TRBJ2-3,.,.,TRBV29-1,TGCAGCGTTGTTGGGGTTCTCACAGATACGCAGTATTTT,CSVVGVLTDTQYF
TRBJ2-5,.,.,TRBV5-1,TGCGCCAGCAGCCAAAAAGAGACCCAGTACTTC,CASSQKETQYF
TRBJ1-2,.,.,TRBV6-6,TGTGCCAGCAGGACCAGGGAGGTATATGGCTACACCTTC,CASRTREVYGYTF
TRBJ1-1,.,few,TRBV6-6,TGTGCCAGCAGTCCCGGCCGGGTGAACACTGAAGCTTTCTTT,CASSPGRVNTEAFF